Each of the 14 T cell receptor beta chains below was sequenced from the same sample in a study of regulatory T cells in long-lasting Graves disease. Time point reported: persistent/refractory GD, antithyroid drugs over 5 years with positive TRAb. Scientists built the TCR library using RNA that was extracted from PBMCs. To make TCR beta libraries, researchers used iRepertoire HTBI primers and Arm-PCR of CDR3 regions. A single record per CDR3 protein comes from TCRdb applying MiXCR to the multiplex PCR reads. The table shows over 650,000 distinct CDR3 sequences, with roughly 30% occurring only once. Sequenced material: peripheral blood mononuclear cells (PBMCs), taken when the disease was refractory, from a patient treated with antithyroid drugs. The source is a female donor with Graves disease.

The V call is TRBV10-3, the J call TRBJ1-1; 7 bases align to TRBD1. The CDR3 has 14 residues. The V and J ends lost 6 bases and 1 base, in that order; junction bases with no gene match: 5. Per the germline V gene, CDR1 is ENHRY and CDR2 is SYGVKD. CDR3 protein: CAISPGGSNTEAFF. The CDR3 bases are TGTGCCATCAGCCCAGGGGGGTCGAACACTGAAGCTTTCTTT.

This clonotype was detected a few times. The rearrangement joins TRBV2 to TRBJ2-7; 7 positions match TRBD1. Germline loops: CDR1 SNHLY, CDR2 FYNNEI. The CDR3 covers 17 residues. V gave up 3 bases and J gave up 2 bases; unmatched junction bases: 13. The CDR3 here is CASSDSNRGLSPYEQYF. Written as DNA, the CDR3 is TGTGCCAGCAGTGATTCGAACAGGGGATTGTCTCCCTACGAGCAGTACTTC.

In regard to this clonotype: The junction departs from the called germline gene at one end, perhaps through a read error. V gene TRBV5-1 combines with J gene TRBJ1-5; 9 positions match TRBD1. The CDR3 totals 14 residues. The V gene's germline CDR1 is SGHRS and CDR2 YFSETQ. The CDR3 loop is CTSSPGQGNQPQHF. Here the CDR3 DNA reads TGCACCAGCAGCCCTGGACAGGGGAATCAGCCCCAGCATTTT. The full variable domain, completed using reference TRBV5-1 and TRBJ1-5, is KAGVTQTPRYLIKTRGQQVTLSCSPISGHRSVSWYQQTPGQGLQFLFEYFSETQRNKGNFPGRFSGRQFSNSRSEMNVSTLELGDSALYLCTSSPGQGNQPQHFGDGTRLSIL.

As for this clonotype: An end of the junction does not agree with germline; a read error may underlie this. The rearrangement links TRBV7-9 to TRBJ1-4; TRBD1 is a possible D gene (5 bases). Germline CDR1 is SEHNR and CDR2 is FQNEAQ (reference sequence). This CDR3 spans 14 amino acids. CDR3 sequence: CASTLLGGDEKLFF. CDR3 sequence (DNA): TGTGCCAGCACCTTACTGGGGGGTGATGAAAAACTGTTTTTT.

The chain links TRBV6-5 to TRBJ2-7, with TRBD2 matching 10 bases. V lost 0 bases, J lost 1 base, and 3 bases stayed unmatched. The CDR3 runs 16 residues. CDR1 MNHEY and CDR2 SVGAGI come from the germline V gene. The CDR3 region has the DNA TGTGCCAGCAGTTACTCTGGACTAGCGGAGTCCTACGAGCAGTACTTC. As protein: CASSYSGLAESYEQYF.

This clonotype came up a few times. The chain joins TRBV6-1 to TRBJ2-7; maybe TRBD2 (6 bases). The CDR3 extends over 15 amino acids. The germline V and J ends were trimmed by 6 bases and 7 bases, with 22 bases remaining between them. CDR1 MNHNS and CDR2 SASEGT come from the germline V gene. CDR3 sequence: CASRPSPGPREEQYF. CDR3 in DNA: TGTGCCAGCAGACCAAGCCCGGGACCCCGGGAGGAGCAGTACTTC.

This chain joins TRBV6-1 and TRBJ1-2; D call uncertain. V lost 8 bases and J lost 8, with 18 bases in between. Germline V gives CDR1 MNHNS, CDR2 SASEGT. This CDR3 contains 13 residues. CDR3 DNA: TGTGCCAGCCTCCATATTATTATTCGGGGCTACACCTTC. This encodes CASLHIIIRGYTF.

This clonotype was detected ten times or more. This sequence joins TRBV2 and TRBJ1-6; perhaps TRBD1 as D (5 bases). This CDR3 contains 16 residues. Trimming shortened V by 4 bases and J by 9 bases, and 19 bases separated the two germline ends. Germline loops: CDR1 SNHLY, CDR2 FYNNEI. This CDR3 is CASSGEGGQGGSPLHF. CDR3 nucleotide sequence: TGTGCCAGCAGTGGCGAAGGAGGGCAGGGAGGTTCACCCCTCCACTTT.

With regard to this clonotype: The junction shows a germline mismatch at one end, possibly a read error. The rearrangement joins TRBV12-3 or TRBV12-4 to TRBJ2-5; no firm D call. The CDR3 extends over 15 amino acids. CDR3: CASGLPGLGGETQYF. DNA of the CDR3: TGTGCCAGCGGTTTACCGGGCCTCGGTGGGGAGACCCAGTACTTC.

The chain uses TRBV24-1 and TRBJ1-1; possible D gene TRBD1, 6 bases. Germline V CDR1 and CDR2: KGHDR, SFDVKD. CDR3 size: 14 residues. Trimming shortened V by 11 bases and J by 5 bases, and 20 bases separated the two germline ends. CDR3 DNA: TGTGCCAGCAGCCAAAACCAGGGGCGAACTGAAGCTTTCTTT. Amino acids: CASSQNQGRTEAFF.

This clonotype has a handful of counts. The rearrangement uses TRBV12-3 or TRBV12-4 and TRBJ1-2; D call uncertain. The CDR3 totals 12 residues. Trimming removed 5 bases at V and 7 bases at J, with 11 bases between. As DNA, the CDR3 is TGTGCCAGCAGTCCGGGCGTTTTTGGCTACACCTTC. As protein: CASSPGVFGYTF.

Ten or more counts support this clonotype. The chain recombines TRBV6-5 with TRBJ2-5, with 7 bases that match TRBD1. With V trimmed by 4 bases and J by 1 base, 9 bases remained unmatched. This CDR3 has 16 amino acids. CDR1 and CDR2 from the germline V gene are MNHEY and SVGAGI. CDR3 in amino acids: CASSSFPGQAQETQYF. CDR3 sequence (DNA): TGTGCCAGCAGTTCCTTTCCCGGACAGGCCCAAGAGACCCAGTACTTC.

V and J are TRBV2 and TRBJ1-5; 7 bases align to TRBD1. Germline V CDR1 and CDR2: SNHLY, FYNNEI. J gave up 0 bases and V 5 bases, and 7 bases lay outside the gene matches. The length of the CDR3 is 16 residues. The CDR3 DNA is TGTGCCAGCAGTACCCGACAGGGCTATAGCAATCAGCCCCAGCATTTT. Translating it yields CASSTRQGYSNQPQHF.

This clonotype was seen a few times. The genes are TRBV2 and TRBJ1-1, with 8 bases aligning to TRBD1. There are 12 residues in the CDR3. Per germline, CDR1 SNHLY and CDR2 FYNNEI. Trimming removed 11 bases from V and 7 bases from J; junction bases left unmatched: 9. The CDR3 sequence is CACLADRGEAFF. The CDR3 nucleotides read TGTGCCTGCCTTGCCGACAGGGGTGAAGCTTTCTTT.